This record looks at one T cell receptor (beta chain) sequence and its context. Its matching antigen is unknown. Exclusion of a patient resulted from uncontrolled infection, other autoimmune disease, pregnancy or lactation. There were TCR beta CDR3 regions amplified from RNA transcripts. The primer set for the first-round RT-PCR of the TCR CDR3 was HTBI. TCRdb fed the multiplex PCR reads into MiXCR, producing one record per CDR3 protein. The sample includes hundreds of thousands of distinct CDR3 sequences, just over 45% seen only once; the top ten take about 7.9%. The data are from a study of T cells in Graves' hyperthyroidism and ophthalmopathy. Study results and limitations: The majority of expanded thyroid clonotypes above 0.001 also appeared in blood. A model built on 13 V-J features separated ophthalmopathy from stable hyperthyroidism. Ophthalmopathy, as predicted by the model, came a median 6.5 months after the prediction.

The CDR3 is 15 amino acids. The germline CDR1 and CDR2 sequences are WSHSY and SAAADI. Deletions cut 2 bases from V and 4 bases from J, with 15 bases between. This receptor was identified in a woman younger than 30 with Graves' hyperthyroidism. The sequenced sample was peripheral blood or thyroid tissue (not recorded which). The chain recombines TRBV10-2 with TRBJ2-7; TRBD1 is a possible D gene (6 bases). CDR3 protein: CASSEPRGLFYEQYF. The CDR3 region has the DNA TGCGCCAGCAGTGAGCCCAGGGGCTTATTTTACGAGCAGTACTTC.